What follows are 32 T cell receptor beta chains derived from one specimen sequenced in a study of cytomegalovirus exposure and HLA in healthy donors. PCR used 60 Vbeta primers and 13 Jbeta primers. Some clones are missing from TCRdb's copy, which holds only in-frame ones; the method was immunoSEQ multiplex PCR. The repertoire holds about 170,000 clones, with around 78% as singletons. The sequenced sample consisted of PBMCs. Every receptor here comes from a young woman in good health and CMV-seropositive.

The CDR3 DNA sequence: TGTGCCAGCAGTTACGATTGGGGGGGGCAAGAGACCCAGTACTTC. It codes for CASSYDWGGQETQYF. V and J are TRBV6-5 and TRBJ2-5; 7 bases are a match to TRBD2. The germline V gene has CDR1 MNHEY and CDR2 SVGAGI. Trimming cost V 2 bases and J 2 bases; bases outside gene matches: 5. The CDR3 extends over 15 amino acids.

This clone was seen more than once but under ten times. The V call is TRBV19, the J call TRBJ1-1; tentative D call: TRBD1 (6 bases). The CDR3 totals 16 residues. V gave up 6 bases and J gave up 5 bases, with 22 bases separating them. The germline V gene encodes CDR1 LNHDA and CDR2 SQIVND (reference sequence). The CDR3 loop reads CASSLRGYREGTEAFF. In DNA, the CDR3 is TGTGCCAGTAGCCTAAGAGGGTACAGGGAGGGTACTGAAGCTTTCTTT.

The genes are TRBV4-1 and TRBJ2-5; 9 nucleotides match TRBD1. Germline V CDR1 and CDR2: MGHRA, YSYEKL. The CDR3 has 15 amino acids. Trimming took 2 bases from V and 11 from J; bases not matched to a gene: 12. The CDR3 reads CASSQPGTGNKRQYF. The CDR3 coding sequence is TGCGCCAGCAGCCAACCCGGGACAGGGAACAAGAGGCAGTACTTC.

The chain has TRBV29-1 and TRBJ1-2, with a weak D call TRBD1 (5 bases). Trimming took 1 base from V and 1 from J, leaving 13 bases between them. The CDR3 sequence is 15 residues long. Germline V gene sequence: CDR1 SQVTM, CDR2 ANQGSEA. The CDR3 DNA reads as TGCAGCGTTGAAGGGGCCACCAGGGTTAACTATGGCTACACCTTC. Protein product: CSVEGATRVNYGYTF. Together with reference TRBV29-1 and TRBJ1-2, the CDR3 gives the full variable domain: SAVISQKPSRDICQRGTSLTIQCQVDSQVTMMFWYRQQPGQSLTLIATANQGSEATYESGFVIDKFPISRPNLTFSTLTVSNMSPEDSSIYLCSVEGATRVNYGYTFGSGTRLTVV.

The chain carries TRBV5-1 and TRBJ2-7, with D tentatively TRBD1 (6 bases). The CDR3 contains 16 residues. Germline CDR1 SGHRS, CDR2 YFSETQ. Trimming cost V 0 bases and J 5 bases, with 18 bases left between them. CDR3 coding DNA: TGCGCCAGCAGCTTGGGGCTGGGGGCCATAGTCGACGAGCAGTACTTC. Its translation: CASSLGLGAIVDEQYF.

The J gene is TRBJ1-1, the V gene TRBV5-6; D not resolved. This CDR3 spans 18 amino acids. Deletions cut 0 bases from V and 0 bases from J, with 18 bases between. From germline, CDR1 is SGHDT and CDR2 YYEEEE. CDR3 sequence reads: CASSLASLVSGMNTEAFF. For the CDR3, the DNA is TGTGCCAGCAGCTTGGCCTCCTTAGTTTCGGGAATGAACACTGAAGCTTTCTTT. Filled out from reference TRBV5-6 and TRBJ1-1, the complete variable domain reads DAGVTQSPTHLIKTRGQQVTLRCSPKSGHDTVSWYQQALGQGPQFIFQYYEEEERQRGNFPDRFSGHQFPNYSSELNVNALLLGDSALYLCASSLASLVSGMNTEAFFGQGTRLTVV.

The genes are TRBV19 and TRBJ1-5; D is unresolved. The V end was cut by 6 bases, the J end by 3 bases, with 12 bases between. CDR1 and CDR2 from the germline V gene are LNHDA and SQIVND (reference sequence). CDR3 length: 14 residues. CDR3 protein: CASSARQTNQPQHF. The CDR3 DNA follows: TGTGCCAGTAGCGCGAGACAAACCAATCAGCCCCAGCATTTT.

The V gene is TRBV13, the J gene TRBJ2-1; TRBD2 aligns across 15 bases. Germline trimming cut 2 bases from V and 2 bases from J; bases unmatched to any gene: 7. There are 19 residues in the CDR3. The V gene's germline CDR1 is PRHDT and CDR2 FYEKMQ (reference sequence). The CDR3 coding sequence is TGTGCCAGCAGCTTATATCGCCGGACTAGCGGGAGGGCCTACAATGAGCAGTTCTTC. Amino acids: CASSLYRRTSGRAYNEQFF.

This chain joins TRBV9 and TRBJ1-3; D is unclear. Per germline, CDR1 SGDLS and CDR2 YYNGEE. The CDR3 extends over 13 amino acids. Between the trimmed V and J ends, which lost 1 base and 3 bases, there was a span of 5 bases. CDR3 loop: CASSVTSGNTIYF. CDR3 DNA sequence: TGTGCCAGCAGCGTAACCAGTGGAAACACCATATATTTT.

The chain recombines TRBV2 with TRBJ2-5; D is ambiguous. The V gene lost 5 bases and the J gene lost 4 bases, with 8 bases spanning the gap. Germline V lookup: CDR1 SNHLY, CDR2 FYNNEI. The CDR3 extends over 12 amino acids. CDR3 sequence reads: CASSYEVETQYF. The CDR3 coding sequence is TGTGCCAGCAGTTACGAGGTAGAGACCCAGTACTTC.

V gene TRBV6-1 combines with J gene TRBJ2-3; 7 nucleotides line up with TRBD1. The length of the CDR3 is 14 residues. Germline-derived CDR1 and CDR2 are MNHNS and SASEGT. J gave up 2 bases and V 8 bases, and 7 bases lay outside the gene matches. The CDR3 is CASRQGRATDTQYF. For the CDR3, the DNA is TGTGCCAGCCGACAGGGAAGGGCCACAGATACGCAGTATTTT.

This clone was counted a single time. This sequence joins TRBV29-1 and TRBJ2-3; D remains ambiguous. Trimming took 2 bases from V and 4 from J, leaving 13 bases between them. The germline V gene encodes CDR1 SQVTM and CDR2 ANQGSEA. There are 14 residues in the CDR3. CDR3 in amino acids: CSVEWVAGPDTQYF. The CDR3 DNA reads as TGCAGCGTTGAATGGGTAGCTGGCCCAGATACGCAGTATTTT.

This rearrangement joins TRBV6-5 to TRBJ1-1; D ambiguous. The V gene lost 6 bases and the J gene lost 5 bases, with 13 bases spanning the gap. Germline V CDR1 and CDR2: MNHEY, SVGAGI. The CDR3 contains 13 residues. CDR3 amino acids: CASRAGVGTEAFF. The CDR3 DNA follows: TGTGCCAGCAGAGCCGGGGTGGGTACTGAAGCTTTCTTT.

This sequence joins TRBV19 and TRBJ1-1, with a weak D call TRBD1 (6 bases). The germline V gene encodes CDR1 LNHDA and CDR2 SQIVND (reference sequence). The CDR3 covers 14 residues. The V end was cut by 7 bases, the J end by 2 bases, with 14 bases between. The CDR3: CASTGQTTNTEAFF. For the CDR3, the DNA is TGTGCCAGTACCGGACAGACAACTAACACTGAAGCTTTCTTT.

This chain joins TRBV28 and TRBJ2-2, with 8 bases aligning to TRBD1. V shed 6 bases, J shed 6 bases, and the junction held 6 bases outside the gene matches. The germline gives CDR1 MDHEN, CDR2 SYDVKM. The CDR3 is made up of 14 amino acids. CDR3 bases: TGTGCCAGCAGCTCAGGGGGCTTTCCCGGGGAGCTGTTTTTT. Residues: CASSSGGFPGELFF.

This clone turned up a few times. The V and J genes are TRBV28 and TRBJ2-2; TRBD2 is a possible D gene (6 bases). Looked up from germline, CDR1 is MDHEN and CDR2 is SYDVKM. CDR3 length: 17 residues. The V and J ends lost 7 bases and 6 bases respectively, with 24 bases between them. The CDR3 spells CASTLTSSGVRAGELFF. In nucleotides, the CDR3 is TGTGCCAGCACCCTAACTAGTTCGGGGGTCCGCGCCGGGGAGCTGTTTTTT.

This sequence joins TRBV27 and TRBJ2-7, with 7 bases identical to TRBD1. Germline loops: CDR1 MNHEY, CDR2 SMNVEV (reference sequence). V shed 6 bases and J 3 bases; nucleotides not matched to a gene: 11. This CDR3 is built from 15 residues. The CDR3: CASRKQGSGDYEQYF. Here the CDR3 DNA reads TGTGCCAGCAGAAAACAGGGGAGTGGGGACTACGAGCAGTACTTC.

This chain connects TRBV6-4 to TRBJ1-2, with 9 bases aligning to TRBD1. The CDR3 has 15 residues. V trimming: 5 bases; J trimming: 1 base; junction bases outside the gene matches: 5. The germline V gene has CDR1 MRHNA and CDR2 SNTAGT. CDR3 coding DNA: TGTGCCAGCAGTCCCGGGACAGGGAATAACTATGGCTACACCTTC. Translating gives CASSPGTGNNYGYTF.

The rearrangement joins TRBV5-1 to TRBJ1-1; D is possibly TRBD1 (5 bases). V dropped 2 bases and J dropped 1 base, with 15 bases sitting between them. The V gene's germline CDR1 is SGHRS and CDR2 YFSETQ. This CDR3 is 16 amino acids long. The CDR3 spells CASSLFPGGTNTEAFF. The DNA for the CDR3 is TGCGCCAGCAGCTTATTTCCGGGGGGGACGAACACTGAAGCTTTCTTT.

This clone was counted only a few times. The chain has TRBV7-6 and TRBJ2-3; no clear D gene. The CDR3 length is 12 residues. V was shortened by 7 bases and J by 1 base, with 6 bases between the two germline ends. Germline CDR1 and CDR2: SGHVS and FNYEAQ. This CDR3 reads CASTWRTDTQYF. The DNA for the CDR3 is TGTGCCAGCACCTGGCGCACAGATACGCAGTATTTT.

This rearrangement joins TRBV19 to TRBJ2-3; 7 bases line up with TRBD1. The CDR3 has 14 amino acids. Per the germline V gene, CDR1 is LNHDA and CDR2 is SQIVND (reference sequence). V lost 4 bases and J lost 5; bases outside the gene matches: 6. CDR3 nucleotides: TGTGCCAGTAGTACAGACAGGGAAATAGATACGCAGTATTTT. Translation gives CASSTDREIDTQYF.

This clone showed up just a few times. The genes are TRBV6-6 and TRBJ1-1; 11 bases match TRBD1. This CDR3 has 15 amino acids. Germline CDR1 MNHNY, CDR2 SVGAGI (reference sequence). Trimming cost V 6 bases and J 6 bases; bases outside gene matches: 9. This CDR3 is CASRPTPGQGAEAFF. In DNA form, the CDR3 reads TGTGCCAGCAGGCCGACTCCGGGACAGGGGGCTGAAGCTTTCTTT.

The chain is built from TRBV6-5 and TRBJ1-2; possibly TRBD1 for D (5 bases). CDR1 is MNHEY and CDR2 is SVGAGI in the germline V gene. The CDR3 runs to 15 residues. V gave up 5 bases and J gave up 3 bases, with 16 bases separating them. CDR3 nucleotides: TGTGCCAGCAGTCCCCACCGGGGGGGAGACTATGGCTACACCTTC. It yields the protein CASSPHRGGDYGYTF.

The V and J genes are TRBV27 and TRBJ2-7; 11 bases are shared with TRBD1. This CDR3 comprises 16 residues. The ends lost 7 bases at V and 9 bases at J; junction bases unmatched: 17. Looked up from germline, CDR1 is MNHEY and CDR2 is SMNVEV (reference sequence). DNA for the CDR3: TGTGCCAGCACCTCCCCCCTCCGGACAGGGGGCTTCGTGCAGTACTTC. Its protein is CASTSPLRTGGFVQYF.

The CDR3 DNA follows: TGCAGTGTGAGTACAGGGGGCGCCGCTTTCTTT. Translated: CSVSTGGAAFF. The chain couples TRBV20-1 to TRBJ1-1, with 9 bases that match TRBD1. From germline, CDR1 is DFQATT and CDR2 SNEGSKA (reference sequence). The V segment lost 7 bases and the J segment 11 bases; nucleotides outside the gene matches: 8. The CDR3 sequence is 11 residues long.

V is TRBV2 and J is TRBJ1-6, with D uncertain. Trimming cost V 4 bases and J 3 bases, with 7 bases left between them. The V gene's germline CDR1 is SNHLY and CDR2 FYNNEI. This CDR3 spans 14 amino acids. In nucleotides, the CDR3 is TGTGCCAGCAGTGGAGTACTCTATAATTCACCCCTCCACTTT. It is translated as CASSGVLYNSPLHF.

The rearrangement joins TRBV25-1 to TRBJ2-3; D is uncertain. The germline V gene encodes CDR1 MGHDK and CDR2 SYGVNS. V lost 4 bases, J lost 7 bases, and 9 bases lay in between. The CDR3 contains 12 residues. DNA of the CDR3: TGTGCCAGCAGTGGCGGCGGATATACGCAGTATTTT. The encoded protein is CASSGGGYTQYF.

The chain couples TRBV10-3 to TRBJ2-7; 7 bases line up with TRBD1. This CDR3 has 14 amino acids. V was pared by 7 bases and J by 5 bases, with 11 bases of the junction left unmatched. CDR1 is ENHRY and CDR2 is SYGVKD in the germline V gene. CDR3 DNA: TGTGCCATCACCCCGACAGGGTATCTCGACGAGCAGTACTTC. This translates into CAITPTGYLDEQYF.

V is TRBV27 and J is TRBJ2-7; a weak D match, TRBD2 (5 bases). The germline CDR1 and CDR2 sequences are MNHEY and SMNVEV (reference sequence). Trimming stripped 7 bases from V and 1 base from J, with 20 bases between. This CDR3 is built from 16 residues. DNA of the CDR3: TGTGCCAGCACCCTCAACGCGGGTTCTATATCCTACGAGCAGTACTTC. Translating gives CASTLNAGSISYEQYF.

This chain uses TRBV28 with TRBJ2-7; D is possibly TRBD1 (6 bases). Trimming took off 4 bases at V and 4 bases at J, with 8 bases between the two ends. Germline CDR1 and CDR2: MDHEN and SYDVKM. This CDR3 contains 12 residues. CDR3 protein: CASSSGQYEQYF. DNA for the CDR3: TGTGCCAGCAGTTCAGGACAGTACGAGCAGTACTTC. The complete variable domain, with remaining parts taken from reference TRBV28 and TRBJ2-7, reads DVKVTQSSRYLVKRTGEKVFLECVQDMDHENMFWYRQDPGLGLRLIYFSYDVKMKEKGDIPEGYSVSREKKERFSLILESASTNQTSMYLCASSSGQYEQYFGPGTRLTVT.

Only one count was recorded for this clone. The CDR3 sequence: CATSRRTGDSSTDTQYF. The CDR3 nucleotides are TGTGCCACCAGCAGACGGACAGGGGACTCTAGCACAGATACGCAGTATTTT. The V gene is TRBV15, the J gene TRBJ2-3, with 9 bases that match TRBD1. J was trimmed by 0 bases and V by 2 bases; bases with no gene match: 6. The CDR3 sequence is 17 residues long. Looked up from germline, CDR1 is LNHNV and CDR2 is YYDKDF (reference sequence). The full variable domain, with the rest looked up from reference TRBV15 and TRBJ2-3, is DAMVIQNPRYQVTQFGKPVTLSCSQTLNHNVMYWYQQKSSQAPKLLFHYYDKDFNNEADTPDNFQSRRPNTSFCFLDIRSPGLGDTAMYLCATSRRTGDSSTDTQYFGPGTRLTVL.

The V and J genes are TRBV7-2 and TRBJ1-1; 9 positions agree with TRBD1. Germline CDR1 and CDR2: SGHTA and FQGNSA. This CDR3 is 14 amino acids long. V gave up 5 bases and J gave up 6 bases; unmatched junction bases: 7. The CDR3 protein is CASSARTGVPEAFF. The CDR3 DNA reads as TGTGCCAGCAGCGCGCGGACAGGGGTCCCTGAAGCTTTCTTT.